This passage covers 15 T cell receptor beta chains from one sample sequenced in a study of blood T cell repertoires in COVID-19. The protocol was immunoSEQ multiplex PCR, while the TCRdb copy is restricted to in-frame clones and leaves out a portion. The table records roughly 300,000 clones, 70% to 90% of them present only once. Sequencing was carried out using PBMCs or T cells enriched from blood (not recorded which). All receptors derive from a woman aged 25 to 39 who had recovered from COVID-19.

The chain links TRBV6-1 to TRBJ2-5; 7 bases are a match to TRBD1. The ends lost 1 base at V and 1 base at J; junction bases unmatched: 3. The CDR3 contains 15 residues. Germline V CDR1 and CDR2: MNHNS, SASEGT. The DNA of the CDR3 is TGTGCCAGCAGTGAAGAGGGGACAGTCCAAGAGACCCAGTACTTC. It translates to CASSEEGTVQETQYF.

The genes are TRBV19 and TRBJ2-7, with 7 positions matching TRBD1. V shed 9 bases, J shed 0 bases, and the junction held 5 bases outside the gene matches. Germline assignment: CDR1 LNHDA and CDR2 SQIVND (reference sequence). The CDR3 loop spans 13 amino acids. CDR3 sequence reads: CASRGQSSYEQYF. CDR3 in DNA: TGTGCCAGCCGGGGACAGAGCTCCTACGAGCAGTACTTC.

The rearrangement links TRBV7-2 to TRBJ1-1; tentatively, D is TRBD1 (6 bases). Per the germline V gene, CDR1 is SGHTA and CDR2 is FQGNSA. The CDR3 loop spans 15 amino acids. V lost 3 bases, J lost 0 bases, and 11 bases lay in between. The CDR3 reads CASSLRQGLNTEAFF. Here the CDR3 DNA reads TGTGCCAGCAGCTTGAGGCAGGGGCTGAACACTGAAGCTTTCTTT.

The chain joins TRBV18 to TRBJ2-1; 8 bases are a match to TRBD1. The CDR3 has 13 amino acids. V lost 4 bases to trimming and J lost 6 bases; unmatched junction nucleotides: 2. CDR1 is KGHSH, CDR2 LQKENI, per germline. CDR3 bases: TGTGCCAGCTCACTTGACAGGGGCAATGAGCAGTTCTTC. This encodes CASSLDRGNEQFF. Complete variable domain (other parts from reference TRBV18 and TRBJ2-1): NAGVMQNPRHLVRRRGQEARLRCSPMKGHSHVYWYRQLPEEGLKFMVYLQKENIIDESGMPKERFSAEFPKEGPSILRIQQVVRGDSAAYFCASSLDRGNEQFFGPGTRLTVL.

This sequence joins TRBV29-1 and TRBJ1-2, with D unclear. The V end lost 0 bases, the J end lost 0 bases, and 14 bases lay between the germline ends. Germline CDR1 reads SQVTM; CDR2 reads ANQGSEA. This CDR3 contains 16 residues. CDR3 bases: TGCAGCGTTGAAGATCTGGCGGGCCCCACTAACTATGGCTACACCTTC. This gives the protein CSVEDLAGPTNYGYTF.

This clone was picked up a small number of times. In the same sample, other DNA sequences code for this CDR3. The chain is built from TRBV5-1 and TRBJ2-7; no clear D gene. V dropped 3 bases and J dropped 1 base, with 2 bases sitting between them. Germline assignment: CDR1 SGHRS and CDR2 YFSETQ. CDR3 size: 11 residues. DNA for the CDR3: TGCGCCAGCAGCTCTTCCTACGAGCAGTACTTC. Its translation is CASSSSYEQYF.

This clone was observed a handful of times. V is TRBV2 and J is TRBJ1-1; 8 nucleotides match TRBD1. This CDR3 is 15 amino acids long. Trimming at V came to 6 bases and at J to 0 bases, leaving 6 bases not matched to a gene. CDR1 and CDR2 from the germline V gene are SNHLY and FYNNEI. The CDR3 bases are TGTGCCAGCAGAGGGACAGGAACCATGAACACTGAAGCTTTCTTT. It yields the protein CASRGTGTMNTEAFF.

The rearrangement joins TRBV7-6 to TRBJ1-1, with TRBD1 identical over 8 bases. Per the germline V gene, CDR1 is SGHVS and CDR2 is FNYEAQ. The CDR3 length is 19 residues. The V and J ends lost 5 bases and 1 base, in that order; junction bases with no gene match: 18. The CDR3 loop reads CASSLRVAGGAGGNTEAFF. The DNA for the CDR3 is TGTGCCAGCAGCCTACGGGTGGCAGGGGGCGCCGGGGGGAACACTGAAGCTTTCTTT.

The genes are TRBV19 and TRBJ1-5; the D is unclear. CDR1 and CDR2 (germline): LNHDA, SQIVND (reference sequence). With 9 bases removed from V and 0 bases from J, the gap between germline ends came to 12 bases. The CDR3 consists of 14 residues. CDR3 residues: CASTGIYSNQPQHF. The CDR3 DNA is TGTGCCAGCACCGGTATCTATAGCAATCAGCCCCAGCATTTT.

The chain employs TRBV7-2 and TRBJ1-2; 8 bases are shared with TRBD1. After removal of 5 bases from V and 2 bases from J, the junction contained 7 bases not matched to a gene. CDR1 is SGHTA and CDR2 is FQGNSA in the germline V gene. This CDR3 has 15 amino acids. The CDR3 bases are TGTGCCAGCAGCGCAACAGGGGGAGGAAACTATGGCTACACCTTC. Residues: CASSATGGGNYGYTF.

The V gene is TRBV19, the J gene TRBJ1-1; the D is unclear. CDR3 length equals 11 residues. Germline lookup yields CDR1 LNHDA and CDR2 SQIVND (reference sequence). Trimming removed 10 bases from V and 7 bases from J, with 13 bases in between. The CDR3 DNA reads TGTGCCACCAAGAGGCGGTTTGAAGCTTTCTTT. Translating gives CATKRRFEAFF.

This clone was found once. The chain recombines TRBV7-8 with TRBJ1-6, with 8 bases fitting TRBD1. CDR3 length: 15 residues. Germline V lookup: CDR1 SGHVS, CDR2 FQNEAQ. V lost 4 bases to trimming and J lost 7 bases; unmatched junction nucleotides: 6. CDR3 in amino acids: CASSSTRGPNSPLHF. DNA for the CDR3: TGTGCCAGCAGCTCGACCAGGGGGCCCAATTCACCCCTCCACTTT. Drawing the rest from reference TRBV7-8 and TRBJ1-6, the complete variable domain is GAGVSQSPRYKVAKRGQDVALRCDPISGHVSLFWYQQALGQGPEFLTYFQNEAQLDKSGLPSDRFFAERPEGSVSTLKIQRTQQEDSAVYLCASSSTRGPNSPLHFGNGTRLTVT.

The J gene is TRBJ2-7, the V gene TRBV7-8; TRBD2 might be the D (5 bases). Germline loops: CDR1 SGHVS, CDR2 FQNEAQ. V was cut by 5 bases and J by 3 bases, with 14 bases left in between. CDR3 length: 14 amino acids. The CDR3 DNA is TGTGCCAGCAGCCTCCCGGGGAAAAGCTACGAGCAGTACTTC. This gives the protein CASSLPGKSYEQYF.

This clone was counted a few times. The CDR3 nucleotides read TGTGCCTGGAGTGTGCAGGGGCGTCAGCCCCAGCATTTT. Its protein product is CAWSVQGRQPQHF. This sequence joins TRBV30 and TRBJ1-5, with D possibly being TRBD1 (6 bases). The CDR3 runs 13 residues. The V and J ends lost 0 bases and 6 bases respectively, with 9 bases between them. Germline V gene data show CDR1 as GTSNPN and CDR2 as SVGIG (reference sequence).

This clone was detected only a few times. The chain uses TRBV27 and TRBJ1-5; the D is unclear. Trimming removed 5 bases from V and 8 bases from J, with 13 bases in between. The CDR3 consists of 13 residues. Germline CDR1 and CDR2: MNHEY and SMNVEV (reference sequence). The CDR3 DNA follows: TGTGCCAGCAGTCGCGGGGTTAGTGAGCCCCAGCATTTT. As protein: CASSRGVSEPQHF.